This TCR beta chain was retrieved from a study of CD8 T cells in Susac syndrome. The authors sequenced TCR beta from blood CD8+ and CD4+ T cells. TEMRA cells were enriched by FACS, and CD4+ and CD8+ T cells were negatively isolated. Random hexamers were used to reverse transcribe the RNA input (roughly 0.5 to 1 ug). Coverage of TCR beta CDR3 amplification by immunoSEQ multiplex PCR extended to 54 Vbeta and 13 Jbeta. TCRdb reanalysed the immunoSEQ multiplex PCR reads using MiXCR and keeps one entry per CDR3 protein. The sample lists 300,000 to 350,000 distinct CDR3 sequences; 92% were seen once. There are 16 residues in the CDR3. Deletions cut 4 bases from V and 4 bases from J, with 16 bases between. Germline loops: CDR1 SGHTA, CDR2 FQGTGA.

The chain has TRBV7-3 and TRBJ2-2; either TRBD1 or TRBD2 may fit D (5 bases each). This clonotype was obtained from a human donor with multiple sclerosis. The sample was CD4+ T cells from PBMCs. The CDR3 DNA follows: TGTGCCAGCAGCTATCGGGGCACGAGGGGCACCGGGGAGCTGTTTTTT. Amino acid sequence: CASSYRGTRGTGELFF.